This T cell receptor (beta chain) derives from a study of neurological immune-mediated disorders (dated by TCRdb to the late 2010s). For the wider study: Of the 35 or so multiple sclerosis patients, some 30 had relapsing-remitting MS and 3 had secondary progressive MS. Alongside PBMC samples, the set of around 99 TCR-beta libraries contained longitudinal samples, technical triplicates, and paired CD4+ and CD8+ T-cell subsets that had been sorted. Of the approximately 68 subjects in the cohort, around 15 were HAM/TSP patients, roughly 34 were multiple sclerosis patients, and 20 were healthy controls. Peripheral blood TCR-beta repertoires from patients with HTLV-I-associated myelopathy (HAM/TSP), patients with multiple sclerosis, and healthy controls were compared in the study using UMI-based sequencing. Overall results and qualifications from the work: The highest TCR clonal expansion was observed in HAM/TSP patients, whereas the lowest was observed in MS patients, even when compared with healthy controls. The MS cluster showed no association with clinical or MRI features, and the authors stated that larger cohorts are needed. In phylogenetic analysis, the repertoires of 18 of 34 MS patients grouped into a cluster of related CDR3 sequences, which suggests a possible signature at the repertoire level. Expanded clones from different subjects shared no identical CDR3 amino acid sequences, which suggests that TCR-beta repertoires were private in all groups.

To synthesize cDNA, template-switch 5'RACE was performed with a primer carrying a 10-nucleotide random unique molecular identifier so that each TCR transcript was tagged. Each sequencing run produced over 170 million TCR-beta sequences covering 15-18 subjects. The RNeasy kit was used to extract total RNA. The KAPA Real-time Library Amplification kit was used to amplify TCR-beta VDJ regions with primers targeting the TCR constant region and the 5'RACE anchor. Sample indexes and Illumina adaptors were added in a first PCR, after which library yield was increased in a second PCR. After purification with Ampure beads, the TCR product of roughly 650 bp was size-selected on a 2% E-gel SizeSelection system. Before pooling, libraries had their quality checked on a Bioanalyzer, their concentration measured with Qubit, and their quantity determined with the Kapa Library Quantification kit. Libraries were sequenced paired-end 2 x 150 bp on an Illumina HiSeq 2500. To increase sequence diversity, about 25-30% phiX was spiked into each library pool. In the paper's pipeline: Quality-filtered reads were processed with the UMI-based MiGEC pipeline, which removed over 90% of raw TCR sequences during error correction. VDJ genes were aligned to IMGT germline references, and clonotypes were defined by unique CDR3 amino acid sequence plus V-J genes. Clonal expansion, Shannon diversity and CDR3 relatedness were evaluated with VDJtools (CalcPairwiseDistances, ClusterSamples), while phylogenetic trees were built in CLCbio workbench. Clones with at least 8 unique UMIs were defined as expanded, with this threshold being based on coefficient-of-variation modelling across technical triplicates. The public reads were reprocessed in TCRdb via fastp at Q25 and MiXCR, keeping in-frame beta chains. Every entry covers one CDR3 protein and lists the most common genes and DNA from its rows. It is TCRdb's table, rather than the study itself, that gives the V and J calls and clone size. This sample is represented by just under 60,000 distinct CDR3 sequences; 3% to 4.5% of them were singletons. The ten largest clones capture approximately 3.1% of the sample.

For unsorted PBMC libraries, 2 million PBMCs were used after storage in RNAlater at -80 degrees C until RNA extraction. The multiple sclerosis patients were enrolled in a US clinical protocol that used magnetic resonance imaging to evaluate disease progression. PBMCs were separated from peripheral blood using Ficoll-Hypaque density gradient centrifugation and then cryopreserved in liquid nitrogen. The sample holds many counts of this clonotype. Its antigen is not yet known. No base quality values were provided; no much bigger clone lies one nucleotide off. After removal of 3 bases from V and 7 bases from J, the junction retains 0 bases not matched to a gene. In the germline V gene, CDR1 corresponds to MDHEN and CDR2 to SYDVKM. Inclusive of the bounding cysteine and phenylalanine, the CDR3 is 13 residues long. The retained sequence is limited to the CDR3, 39 bases, with the frame set at the first base.

The V gene is TRBV28 and the J gene is TRBJ2-1; TRBD2 matches 10 bases in the middle. The TCR comes from a woman in her twenties or thirties with multiple sclerosis. The sequencing sample was made of PBMCs. The CDR3 region: CASSLTSGNEQFF. The DNA reads TGTGCCAGCAGTTTGACTAGCGGGAATGAGCAGTTCTTC.